These 24 T cell receptor beta chains share one sample of origin, sequenced in a study of CD8 T cells in ankylosing spondylitis (dated by TCRdb to about 2017). Library preparation used 5' RACE. Instrument on record: Illumina HiSeq 2500. TCRdb itself trimmed the public reads at Q25 with fastp, ran MiXCR and retained productive beta chains. Records with the same CDR3 protein are collapsed into one entry carrying the most frequent genes and DNA. The sample records about 540,000 distinct CDR3 sequences, roughly an eighth of which are singletons. The ten biggest clones cover approximately 7% of the sample. Paper-wide results and their limitations: Blood from ankylosing spondylitis patients appeared to be characterized by a TCR beta motif made up of several highly homologous amino acid variants.

For these TCRs, the target antigens are not known. What was sequenced was blood, either unsorted or a sorted T cell fraction (not recorded which). Receptors originate from a male donor with ankylosing spondylitis.

This CDR3 reads CASSRTRKVTQYF. The DNA of the CDR3 is TGTGCCAGCAGCAGGACCCGAAAAGTTACGCAGTATTTT. V is TRBV27 and J is TRBJ2-3; no reliable D call. V lost 6 bases to trimming and J lost 8 bases, with 15 bases between them. The CDR3 has 13 amino acids. CDR1 and CDR2 (germline): MNHEY, SMNVEV (reference sequence).

This clonotype was detected ten times or more. J is TRBJ2-3 and V is TRBV25-1; 7 nucleotides agree with TRBD2. Trimming cost V 8 bases and J 0 bases; bases outside gene matches: 5. Looked up from germline, CDR1 is MGHDK and CDR2 is SYGVNS. The CDR3 consists of 14 residues. The CDR3 protein is CASRFSGSTDTQYF. The CDR3, as DNA: TGTGCCAGCCGCTTTAGCGGGAGCACAGATACGCAGTATTTT.

This clonotype came up many times. The chain couples TRBV12-3 or TRBV12-4 to TRBJ1-5; D unresolved. This CDR3 has 15 residues. Trimming cost V 5 bases and J 0 bases, with 11 bases left between them. This CDR3 is CASSTTDYSNQPQHF. CDR3 DNA sequence: TGTGCCAGCAGTACCACAGATTATAGCAATCAGCCCCAGCATTTT.

The chain combines TRBV7-9 with TRBJ2-5; TRBD1 or TRBD2 may be the D gene (5 bases each). The V end was cut by 1 base, the J end by 8 bases, with 11 bases between. The CDR3 totals 13 residues. Germline V CDR1 and CDR2: SEHNR, FQNEAQ (reference sequence). For the CDR3, the DNA is TGTGCCAGCAGCTTAGATGGGGGTGGCACCCAGTACTTC. Its protein is CASSLDGGGTQYF.

The chain couples TRBV3-1 to TRBJ2-1; D remains unclear. V was shortened by 1 base and J by 0 bases, with 4 bases between the two germline ends. The CDR3 extends over 14 amino acids. Per germline, CDR1 LGHDT and CDR2 YNNKEL (reference sequence). This CDR3 is CASSQGFSYNEQFF. The CDR3 DNA reads TGTGCCAGCAGCCAAGGATTCTCCTACAATGAGCAGTTCTTC.

This clonotype was seen a handful of times. The CDR3 here is CASSQRQLSSYNSPLHF. The DNA of the CDR3 is TGTGCCAGCAGCCAAAGACAGCTCAGCTCCTATAATTCACCCCTCCACTTT. V usage is TRBV7-8 and J usage is TRBJ1-6; D might be TRBD1 (5 bases). Germline V gene sequence: CDR1 SGHVS, CDR2 FQNEAQ. The CDR3 is 17 residues long. The V gene lost 5 bases and the J gene lost 0 bases, with 14 bases spanning the gap.

This clonotype has just one count. Since a much larger clone is just one base distant, this may be a read error. This chain uses TRBV3-1 with TRBJ2-6; 11 nucleotides line up with TRBD1. The CDR3 has 17 amino acids. The trim removed 2 bases at V and 3 bases at J, leaving 3 bases unmatched. CDR1 is LGHDT, CDR2 YNNKEL, per germline (reference sequence). The CDR3 spells CASSQRTGGVGANVLTF. CDR3 DNA: TGTGCCAGCAGCCAACGGACAGGGGGCGTTGGGGCCAACGTCCTGACTTTC.

V is TRBV7-8 and J is TRBJ2-3, with D possibly being TRBD1 (6 bases). Germline V gives CDR1 SGHVS, CDR2 FQNEAQ. The V end lost 5 bases, the J end lost 0 bases, and 12 bases lay between the germline ends. The CDR3 is 15 amino acids. The CDR3 is CASSPPDRSTDTQYF. CDR3 nucleotide sequence: TGTGCCAGCAGCCCCCCGGACAGAAGCACAGATACGCAGTATTTT.

This clonotype was detected many times. The chain couples TRBV29-1 to TRBJ2-1, with 9 bases fitting TRBD2. The CDR3 extends over 14 amino acids. V trimming: 8 bases; J trimming: 4 bases; junction bases outside the gene matches: 9. Germline V gene data show CDR1 as SQVTM and CDR2 as ANQGSEA. The CDR3 region has the DNA TGCAGCATAGGGGAAAGCGGGAGGTACAATGAGCAGTTCTTC. This gives the protein CSIGESGRYNEQFF.

A few counts support this clonotype. This chain links TRBV27 with TRBJ2-1; TRBD2 matches 8 bases. The CDR3 consists of 12 residues. The J segment lost 10 bases and the V segment lost 8 bases, leaving 7 bases of the junction unmatched. The germline CDR1 and CDR2 sequences are MNHEY and SMNVEV (reference sequence). CDR3 protein: CASGLAGGEQFF. DNA of the CDR3: TGTGCCAGCGGACTAGCTGGTGGGGAGCAGTTCTTC.

This clonotype turned up a few times. The chain links TRBV2 to TRBJ1-1; 8 bases match TRBD1. Trimming removed 8 bases from V and 3 bases from J; junction bases left unmatched: 5. The CDR3 has 13 amino acids. Per germline, CDR1 SNHLY and CDR2 FYNNEI. CDR3: CASGMDRDTEAFF. CDR3 DNA: TGTGCCAGCGGGATGGACAGGGACACTGAAGCTTTCTTT.

This clonotype occurred many times. The gene calls are TRBV3-1 and TRBJ1-5, with 7 bases fitting TRBD1. The CDR3 is 14 residues long. V gave up 4 bases and J gave up 1 base; unmatched junction bases: 1. Germline CDR1 reads LGHDT; CDR2 reads YNNKEL (reference sequence). The CDR3 spells CASSPQGSNQPQHF. CDR3 DNA: TGTGCCAGCAGCCCACAGGGGAGCAATCAGCCCCAGCATTTT.

V gene TRBV29-1 combines with J gene TRBJ1-4; perhaps TRBD1 as D (6 bases). The CDR3 is made up of 15 amino acids. Germline V gene data show CDR1 as SQVTM and CDR2 as ANQGSEA. V lost 3 bases and J lost 8, with 19 bases in between. In DNA form, the CDR3 reads TGCAGCGTTGAGGGACCCCGGGGGGCAGCCGAAAAACTGTTTTTT. The encoded protein is CSVEGPRGAAEKLFF.

This clonotype showed up just a few times. The chain employs TRBV12-3 or TRBV12-4 and TRBJ2-1; 16 bases align to TRBD2. V lost 7 bases to trimming and J lost 1 base; unmatched junction nucleotides: 13. CDR3 length equals 20 residues. CDR3 bases: TGTGCCAGCACCCTTTCGCCCGGGACTAGCGGGAGGGTTTCCTACAATGAGCAGTTCTTC. Amino acids: CASTLSPGTSGRVSYNEQFF.

The V call is TRBV12-3 or TRBV12-4, the J call TRBJ1-2; D is uncertain. CDR3 size: 12 residues. Trimming removed 6 bases from V and 8 bases from J, with 13 bases in between. DNA for the CDR3: TGTGCCAGCAGCCTAGGCGGGGTAGGCTACACCTTC. Encoded protein: CASSLGGVGYTF.

V usage is TRBV20-1 and J usage is TRBJ1-2; TRBD1 agrees at 8 bases. V shed 6 bases and J 8 bases; nucleotides not matched to a gene: 14. The CDR3 runs 14 residues. The germline gives CDR1 DFQATT, CDR2 SNEGSKA (reference sequence). CDR3 coding DNA: TGCAGTGCCCTACCGGACAGGGCCGCAGGGGGCTACACCTTC. Translated: CSALPDRAAGGYTF.

The chain is built from TRBV20-1 and TRBJ1-1; D not resolved. Trimming pared 2 bases from V and 0 bases from J, leaving 13 bases between. CDR3 length: 15 residues. Germline V gene sequence: CDR1 DFQATT, CDR2 SNEGSKA (reference sequence). As DNA, the CDR3 is TGCAGTGCTAGATACCGGGCGGATATGAACACTGAAGCTTTCTTT. This translates into CSARYRADMNTEAFF.

This clonotype was picked up a small number of times. The chain employs TRBV5-1 and TRBJ2-5; TRBD1 matches 8 bases. The CDR3 loop spans 15 amino acids. Germline CDR1 and CDR2: SGHRS and YFSETQ. The V gene end was trimmed by 3 bases and the J gene end by 1 base; junction bases not matched to a gene: 5. This CDR3 is CASSSQGTGQETQYF. CDR3 coding DNA: TGCGCCAGCAGCTCGCAAGGGACAGGCCAAGAGACCCAGTACTTC.

A few counts support this clonotype. J is TRBJ2-1 and V is TRBV4-1; TRBD2 might be the D (5 bases). V shed 0 bases and J shed 1 base, with 16 bases lying between them. This CDR3 is built from 18 residues. Germline values: CDR1 MGHRA, CDR2 YSYEKL. The CDR3 sequence: CASSQDGLGGISYNEQFF. CDR3 bases: TGCGCCAGCAGCCAAGACGGACTGGGTGGTATATCCTACAATGAGCAGTTCTTC.

The chain carries TRBV3-1 and TRBJ1-2; the match to TRBD1 covers 9 bases. The CDR3 loop spans 16 amino acids. J lost 4 bases, V lost 4 bases, and 10 bases had no gene match. CDR1 is LGHDT and CDR2 is YNNKEL in the germline V gene (reference sequence). The CDR3 bases are TGTGCCAGCAGCCCCGGGACAGGGCGAGTATTCTATGGCTACACCTTC. It specifies CASSPGTGRVFYGYTF.

This clonotype was found many times. V gene TRBV3-1 combines with J gene TRBJ1-5; TRBD1 is a possible D gene (5 bases). The CDR3 is 15 amino acids. In germline, CDR1 is LGHDT, CDR2 YNNKEL (reference sequence). Trimming removed 3 bases at V and 4 bases at J, with 13 bases between. CDR3: CASSHRAGGNQPQHF. The CDR3 nucleotides read TGTGCCAGCAGCCACCGGGCCGGGGGGAATCAGCCCCAGCATTTT.

There are a few counts of this clonotype. The V call is TRBV11-2, the J call TRBJ2-5, with D possibly TRBD1 on 6 matching bases. The CDR3 has 12 residues. The V and J ends lost 5 bases and 7 bases respectively, with 11 bases between them. Germline V lookup: CDR1 SGHAT, CDR2 FQNNGV. CDR3: CASSAGQLTQYF. CDR3 nucleotide sequence: TGTGCCAGCAGCGCAGGACAGTTGACCCAGTACTTC. The variable domain in full, with the rest retrieved from reference TRBV11-2 and TRBJ2-5, is EAGVAQSPRYKIIEKRQSVAFWCNPISGHATLYWYQQILGQGPKLLIQFQNNGVVDDSQLPKDRFSAERLKGVDSTLKIQPAKLEDSAVYLCASSAGQLTQYFGPGTRLLVL.

This clonotype was observed many times. The chain joins TRBV12-3 or TRBV12-4 to TRBJ2-3; D might be TRBD1 (6 bases). This CDR3 is 16 amino acids long. V shed 8 bases and J shed 4 bases, with 22 bases lying between them. The CDR3 DNA reads as TGTGCCAGCCTACAGTCCTTCAGGGGCGACGCAGATACGCAGTATTTT. Amino acids: CASLQSFRGDADTQYF.

This clonotype has only a few counts. The rearrangement joins TRBV5-5 to TRBJ2-3; 9 bases are a match to TRBD1. Trimming took 4 bases from V and 4 from J; bases not matched to a gene: 7. The CDR3 covers 15 residues. Germline loops: CDR1 SGHKS, CDR2 YYEKEE (reference sequence). This CDR3 reads CASSLTGGGSDTQYF. The CDR3 DNA follows: TGTGCCAGCAGCCTTACAGGGGGCGGATCAGATACGCAGTATTTT.